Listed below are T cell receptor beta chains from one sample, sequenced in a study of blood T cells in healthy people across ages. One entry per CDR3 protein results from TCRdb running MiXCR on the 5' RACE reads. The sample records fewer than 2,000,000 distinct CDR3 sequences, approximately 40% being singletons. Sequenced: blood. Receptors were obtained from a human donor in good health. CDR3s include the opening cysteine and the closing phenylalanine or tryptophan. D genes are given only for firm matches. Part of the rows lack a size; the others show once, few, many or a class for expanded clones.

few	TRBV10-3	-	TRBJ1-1	TGTGCCATCAAGAAGAGGGAGGAGATGAACACTGAAGCTTTCTTT	CAIKKREEMNTEAFF
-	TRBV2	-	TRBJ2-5	TGTGCCAGCAGCAGCACACGGGGGACGGGAGAGACCCAGTACTTC	CASSSTRGTGETQYF
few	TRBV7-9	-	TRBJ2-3	TGTGCCAGCAGCTCCCAGGGTCCCATCACAGATACGCAGTATTTT	CASSSQGPITDTQYF
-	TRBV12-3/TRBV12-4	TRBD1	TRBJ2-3	TGTGCCAGCAGTCCCCTGGGACAGGCCTCTAGCACAGATACGCAGTATTTT	CASSPLGQASSTDTQYF
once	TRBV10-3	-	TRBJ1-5	TGTGCCATCAATCCGGGGCATAGCAATCAGCCCCAGCATTTT	CAINPGHSNQPQHF
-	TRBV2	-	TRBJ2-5	TGTGCCAGCACCGTTTGGGGCGGAGAGACCCAGTACTTC	CASTVWGGETQYF
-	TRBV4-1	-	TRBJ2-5	TGCGCCAGCAGCCAAGTCATCGGAGAGACCCAGTACTTC	CASSQVIGETQYF
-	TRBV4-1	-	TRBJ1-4	TGCGCCAGCAACAAGGGTGAAAAACTGTTTTTT	CASNKGEKLFF
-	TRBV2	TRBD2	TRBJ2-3	TGTGCCAGCATTCCAGCCCAGCGGGGACCCACAGATACGCAGTATTTT	CASIPAQRGPTDTQYF
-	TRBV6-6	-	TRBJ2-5	TGTGCCAGCAGTTACTCGGGGCTCCTTGGAGAGACCCAGTACTTC	CASSYSGLLGETQYF
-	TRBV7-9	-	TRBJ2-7	TGTGCCAGCAGTTACCGGGACGGTCCCTCCTACGAGCAGTACTTC	CASSYRDGPSYEQYF
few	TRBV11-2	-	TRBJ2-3	TGTGCCAGCAGCTTAGATCACGGAACAGATACGCAGTATTTT	CASSLDHGTDTQYF
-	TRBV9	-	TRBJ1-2	TGTGCCAGCAGCGTAGGTCCGCTACGGATCCCCTACTATGGCTACACCTTC	CASSVGPLRIPYYGYTF
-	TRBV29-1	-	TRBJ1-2	TGCAGCGTGTGGGGTCATGAGAACACCTTC	CSVWGHENTF
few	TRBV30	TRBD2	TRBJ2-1	TGTGCCAGGACGGGGGGGGGCCTCCATGAGCAGTTCTTC	CARTGGGLHEQFF
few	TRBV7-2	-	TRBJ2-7	TGTGCCAGCAGCTTAGAACCGGGGGACGAGCAGTACTTC	CASSLEPGDEQYF
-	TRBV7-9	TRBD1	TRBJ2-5	TGTGCCAGCAGCTTATTCGGGGAGACAGGGCAGACCCAGTACTTC	CASSLFGETGQTQYF
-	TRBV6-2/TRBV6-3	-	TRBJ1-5	TGTGCCAGCAGTTATAGAGGGGGGCGATCCCAGGATCAGCCCCAGCATTTT	CASSYRGGRSQDQPQHF
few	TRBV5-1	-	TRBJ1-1	TGCGCCAGCAGTACGGGGGACACTGAAGCTTTCTTT	CASSTGDTEAFF
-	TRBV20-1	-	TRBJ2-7	TGCAGTGCTAAGAGAGTCGAAGGAGGACTAACGGACGAGCAGTACTTC	CSAKRVEGGLTDEQYF
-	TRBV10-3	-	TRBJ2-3	TGTGCCATCAGTGAGGGCAGCGGCAGCACAGATATGCAGTATTTT	CAISEGSGSTDMQYF
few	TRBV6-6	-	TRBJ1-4	TGTGCCAGCAGTTACAGTCAAGGGGTTGCAACTAATGAAAAACTGTTTTTT	CASSYSQGVATNEKLFF
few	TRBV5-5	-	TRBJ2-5	TGTGCCAGCAGCCTTCCCGGACTTAGCTTGGGAGAGACCCAGTACTTC	CASSLPGLSLGETQYF
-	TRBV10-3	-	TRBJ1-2	TGTGCCATCAGTGAGTCCGGACGAAACTATGGCTACACCTTC	CAISESGRNYGYTF
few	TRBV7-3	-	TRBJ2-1	TGTGCCAGCAGCTTGGATCCCCAGAGTGAGCAGTTCTTC	CASSLDPQSEQFF
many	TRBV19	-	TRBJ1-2	TGTGCCAGTAGCCGCTTATCTCAGGGTTATGGCTACACCTTC	CASSRLSQGYGYTF
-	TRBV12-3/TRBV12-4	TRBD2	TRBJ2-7	TGTGCCAGCAGTTTCTCCGGGAGGTCTTCCGAGCAGTACTTC	CASSFSGRSSEQYF
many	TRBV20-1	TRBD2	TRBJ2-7	TGCAGTGCTAGAGATAGGGCTAGCGGGTACGAGCAGTACTTC	CSARDRASGYEQYF
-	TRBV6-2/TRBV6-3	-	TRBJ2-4	TGTGCCAGCAGTCAAGACCCGGGCGTGCAGTACTTC	CASSQDPGVQYF
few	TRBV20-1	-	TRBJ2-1	TGCAGTGCTAGAGAGGGTGGCGTCCGGGATGAGCAGTTCTTC	CSAREGGVRDEQFF
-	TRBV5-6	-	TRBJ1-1	TGTGCCAGCACTCCGCAGGGGAACACTGAAGCTTTCTTT	CASTPQGNTEAFF
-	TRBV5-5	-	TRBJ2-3	TGTGCCAGCAGCTTGGGGCGTGGGTCGGCCACAGATACGCAGTATTTT	CASSLGRGSATDTQYF
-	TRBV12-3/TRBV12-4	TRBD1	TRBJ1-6	TGTGCCAGCAGCTCACATGGCAGGGGGGATTCACCCCTCCACTTT	CASSSHGRGDSPLHF
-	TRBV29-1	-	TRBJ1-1	TGCAGCGTTGACAAGGCAGGGGCCTCTGAAGCTTTCTTT	CSVDKAGASEAFF
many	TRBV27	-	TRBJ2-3	TGTGCCAGCAGTTGGGGCACAGATACGCAGTATTTT	CASSWGTDTQYF
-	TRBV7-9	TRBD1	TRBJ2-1	TGTGCCAGCAGCGACAGACAGGGTATTAACAATGAGCAGTTCTTC	CASSDRQGINNEQFF
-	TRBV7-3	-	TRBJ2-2	TGTGCCAGCAGCCCCTACAACGGACAGGGGGAGCTGTTTTTT	CASSPYNGQGELFF
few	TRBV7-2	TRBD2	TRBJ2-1	TGTGCCAGCAGCTTCCCCTCGGGGGGGGGGACCAATGAGCAGTTCTTC	CASSFPSGGGTNEQFF
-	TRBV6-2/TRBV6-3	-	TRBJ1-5	TGTGCCAGCAGATCGATCGGGACGGGCAATCAGCCCCAGCATTTT	CASRSIGTGNQPQHF
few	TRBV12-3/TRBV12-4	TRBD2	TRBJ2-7	TGTGCCAGCAGCCATAGGGTGGCTAGCGGGCACGAGCAGTACTTC	CASSHRVASGHEQYF
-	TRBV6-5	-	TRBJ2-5	TGTGCCAGCAGTACCCAGCCTGTAGAGACCCAGTACTTC	CASSTQPVETQYF
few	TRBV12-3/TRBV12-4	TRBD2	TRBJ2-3	TGTGCCAGCACCCCGGTAGCGGGCCCCGGAGGAGATACGCAGTATTTT	CASTPVAGPGGDTQYF
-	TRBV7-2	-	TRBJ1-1	TGTGCCAGCAGCCCGAGTGAGGCCCTTCTTAACGCTGAAGCTTTCTTT	CASSPSEALLNAEAFF
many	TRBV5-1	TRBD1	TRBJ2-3	TGTGCCAGCAGCCGGGACAGGGGCACAGATACGCAGTATTTT	CASSRDRGTDTQYF
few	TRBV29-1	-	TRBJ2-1	TGCAGCGCCGGGCCCCACAATGAGCAGTTCTTC	CSAGPHNEQFF
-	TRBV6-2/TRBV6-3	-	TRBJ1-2	TGTGCCAGCCGCCCGGCGTCAGGGAATGGCTACACCTTC	CASRPASGNGYTF
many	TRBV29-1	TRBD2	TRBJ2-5	TGCAGCGTTGAAGTCGGGGGGGGAGAGACCCAGTACTTC	CSVEVGGGETQYF
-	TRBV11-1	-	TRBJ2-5	TGTGCCAGCAGCTTAGGTGGGCTACCCAAAGAGACCCAGTACTTC	CASSLGGLPKETQYF
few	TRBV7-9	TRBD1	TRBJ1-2	TGTGCCAGCAGCCTAGGTGATGGACAGGGACGAGGCTACACCTTC	CASSLGDGQGRGYTF
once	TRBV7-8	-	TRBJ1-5	TGTGCCAGCAGCTTATGTGGGGGAGGCAATCAGCCCCAGCATTTT	CASSLCGGGNQPQHF
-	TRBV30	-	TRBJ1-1	TGTGCCTACGGGGAGGGGGCTGAAGCTTTCTTT	CAYGEGAEAFF
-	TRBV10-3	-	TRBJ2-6	TGTGCCACGGAGAGGACCACAGGGCCTGGGGCCAACGTCCTGACTTTC	CATERTTGPGANVLTF
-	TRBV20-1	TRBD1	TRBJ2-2	TGCAGTGCCGCGCGACAGGGGACCGGGGAGCTGTTTTTT	CSAARQGTGELFF
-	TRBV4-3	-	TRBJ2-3	TGCGCCAGCAGCCAAGACCAGGGGTCCCCAGCAGATACGCAGTATTTT	CASSQDQGSPADTQYF
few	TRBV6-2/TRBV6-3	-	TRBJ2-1	TGTGCCAGCAGTTTCCGGGCCCCGGATGATGAGCAGTTCTTC	CASSFRAPDDEQFF
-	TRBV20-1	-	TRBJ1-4	TGCAGTGCTAACGGGCCCCCCGCTAATGAAAGACTGTTTTTT	CSANGPPANERLFF
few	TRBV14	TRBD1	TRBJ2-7	TGTGCCAGCAGCGAAATTGGGCAGGGGGCTGACGAGCAGTACTTC	CASSEIGQGADEQYF
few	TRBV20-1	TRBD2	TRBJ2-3	TGCAGTGCAACGGGACTAGCGGGGGGGCCTTTTATTAGCGCTACGCAGTATTTT	CSATGLAGGPFISATQYF
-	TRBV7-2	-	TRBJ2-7	TGTGCCAGCACCTCATTCCCTATCTACGAGCAGTACTTC	CASTSFPIYEQYF
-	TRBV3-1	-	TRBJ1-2	TGTGCCAGCAGCCCGATTACAGGGAGCACCTATGGCTACACCTTC	CASSPITGSTYGYTF